This TCR beta chain was sequenced in a study of blood T cell repertoires in COVID-19. Study context: The study drew acute and convalescent COVID-19 samples from the United States, Italy and Spain.

Germline values: CDR1 MNHEY, CDR2 SMNVEV (reference sequence). The ends lost 5 bases at V and 3 bases at J; junction bases unmatched: 13. This CDR3 is 16 amino acids long. In the original analysis: It was from reference gene primer amplification that nucleated cell counts were estimated. Profiled with immunoSEQ multiplex PCR; TCRdb holds only in-frame clones, not every one. That table gives V, J and clone size, and the DNA gave D and trimming. This sample yields 270,000 or so clones, of which about nine tenths are seen a single time; around 10% belongs to the top ten. The sequenced sample was peripheral blood. The receptor was isolated from a woman in her 30s with COVID-19, enrolled during active disease. The rearrangement links TRBV27 to TRBJ2-7, with TRBD1 matching over 7 bases. CDR3 residues: CASSGIEGQTFYEQYF. DNA of the CDR3: TGTGCCAGCAGTGGGATCGAGGGACAGACCTTCTACGAGCAGTACTTC.